The rows below give T cell receptor beta chains drawn from one sample of a study of CD8 T cells in ankylosing spondylitis. TCRdb re-called the 5' RACE reads with MiXCR, one entry per CDR3 protein. Here the sample spans about 220,000 distinct CDR3 sequences, 10% being singletons. Source material: blood, either unsorted or a sorted T cell fraction (not recorded which). The receptor source for this set is a male donor with ankylosing spondylitis or in good health (not recorded which). Each CDR3 is given with its conserved first and last residue. The order of the fields is clone size, J gene, D gene, V gene, CDR3 DNA, CDR3 protein. D genes are given only for firm matches. A row's size may be missing; if present it is once, few, many or a size class.

. TRBJ2-1 TRBD2 TRBV20-1 TGCAGTGCTAGGGATAGCGGGGGGGCCGGGAATGAGCAGTTCTTC CSARDSGGAGNEQFF
few TRBJ2-3 . TRBV7-2 TGTGCCAGCACTCTGTTGACGGGGGCAGGAGATACGCAGTATTTT CASTLLTGAGDTQYF
many TRBJ1-1 . TRBV9 TGTGCCAGCAGCGTGGGACCCGGCGATGAAGCTTTCTTT CASSVGPGDEAFF
. TRBJ1-2 . TRBV28 TGTGCCAGCAGACCCGATAGACAGACCACTAACTATGGCTACACCTTC CASRPDRQTTNYGYTF
. TRBJ1-2 . TRBV2 TGTGCCAGCAGTGTGGCGGAATTGGGATATGGCTACACCTTC CASSVAELGYGYTF
. TRBJ2-7 . TRBV15 TGTGACACCAGCAGACGAGAATGGACGGGCTACGAGCGGTACTTC CDTSRREWTGYERYF
. TRBJ2-4 . TRBV3-1 TGTGCCAGCAGCCAAAGACTCGCTCTAGCCAAAAACATTCAGTACTTC CASSQRLALAKNIQYF
. TRBJ2-1 TRBD1 TRBV30 TGTGCCTGGAGTGTAAGGACAGGGTATGAGCAGTTCTTC CAWSVRTGYEQFF
many TRBJ2-5 TRBD2 TRBV20-1 TGCAGTGCTAGTACGGGAACGGGGGGGCCTGGAGAGACCCAGTACTTC CSASTGTGGPGETQYF
many TRBJ2-1 . TRBV7-2 TGTGCCAGCAGCTTACAAACGGGACCCGGCGTTTTCTATGAGCAGTTCTTC CASSLQTGPGVFYEQFF
many TRBJ2-3 TRBD2 TRBV29-1 TGCAGCGTTGCGGGGGGGAACACAGATACGCAGTATTTT CSVAGGNTDTQYF
many TRBJ2-1 TRBD1 TRBV24-1 TGTGCCACCAGTGATTCTGGACAGGGTGACAATGAGCAGTTCTTC CATSDSGQGDNEQFF
many TRBJ2-3 . TRBV5-1 TGCGCCAGCAGCCCTCGAGTAGCTACCACAGATACGCAGTATTTT CASSPRVATTDTQYF
many TRBJ2-7 . TRBV3-1 TGTGCCAGCAGCCCCACGAGGCAGACCTACGAGCAGTACTTC CASSPTRQTYEQYF
many TRBJ2-5 . TRBV7-9 TGTGCCAGCAGCTTAGTAGAGGGACTCCAAGAGACCCAGTACTTC CASSLVEGLQETQYF
. TRBJ2-3 . TRBV5-1 TGCGCCAGCAGCTTTGAGGGACATCCCGCGACAGATACGCAGTATTTT CASSFEGHPATDTQYF
. TRBJ2-3 . TRBV5-1 TGCGCCAGCGGGACGGAGGGCGTCCCCACAGATACGCAGTATTTT CASGTEGVPTDTQYF
many TRBJ1-2 . TRBV5-1 TGCGCCAGCTCATTAGGTTCTAACTATGGCTACACCTTC CASSLGSNYGYTF
many TRBJ2-5 . TRBV7-9 TGTGCCAGCAGATCGGGGGAGACCCAGTACTTC CASRSGETQYF
many TRBJ1-4 . TRBV29-1 TGCAGCGTTGAGGCCCAGGGAGTAACTAATGAAAAACTGTTTTTT CSVEAQGVTNEKLFF
many TRBJ2-5 TRBD1 TRBV12-3/TRBV12-4 TGTGCCAGCAGCCCGGGACAGGGCCAAGAGACCCAGTACTTC CASSPGQGQETQYF
many TRBJ2-2 . TRBV6-2/TRBV6-3 TGTGCCAGCAGTTCCGGGACTCCAGGAACCGGGGAGCTGTTTTTT CASSSGTPGTGELFF
. TRBJ2-3 . TRBV7-2 TGTGCCAGCAGCTTAGCACGGGGCCCGAGGGATACGCAGTATTTT CASSLARGPRDTQYF
few TRBJ2-2 TRBD2 TRBV9 TGTGCCAGCAGCGTAGGTGCGGGGGGAAACACCGGGGAGCTGTTTTTT CASSVGAGGNTGELFF
many TRBJ2-1 . TRBV5-8 TGTGCCAGCAGCTTGGCCGTAAGCCCGTTCTTC CASSLAVSPFF
. TRBJ2-7 TRBD1 TRBV20-1 TGCAGTGCAAATAATATCCCGGGACAGGGTTTCGACGAGCAGTACTTC CSANNIPGQGFDEQYF
many TRBJ1-2 TRBD1 TRBV20-1 TGCAGTGCTAACTCCGGGAACAGGGGTCGGGGTAACTATGGCTACACCTTC CSANSGNRGRGNYGYTF
many TRBJ2-6 . TRBV5-8 TGTGCCAGCAGCTTGGGCCTGACTGGGGCCAACGTCCTGACTTTC CASSLGLTGANVLTF
. TRBJ2-1 TRBD1 TRBV18 TGTGCCAGCTCACCGGGACAGGGGAGTAATGAGCAGTTCTTC CASSPGQGSNEQFF
few TRBJ2-3 TRBD1 TRBV7-3 TGTGCCAGCAGCTTAATGGCAGGGGGCTACGATACGCAGTATTTT CASSLMAGGYDTQYF
. TRBJ1-1 . TRBV7-9 TGTGCCGGCAGCAAACCCATCGGGCTGAACACTGAAGCTTTCTTT CAGSKPIGLNTEAFF
few TRBJ2-2 . TRBV3-1 TGTGCCAGCAGCCAAGATCGATCGAGAGGGACGAACACCGGGGAGCTGTTTTTT CASSQDRSRGTNTGELFF
many TRBJ2-7 . TRBV11-2 TGTGCCAGCAGCTTGGGGTCCGCTGCCGAGCAGTACTTC CASSLGSAAEQYF
few TRBJ2-1 . TRBV7-2 TGTGCCAGCAGCCGCGGACAAACCATCTACAATGAGCAGTTCTTC CASSRGQTIYNEQFF
few TRBJ2-3 . TRBV7-2 TGTGCCAGCAGCTTATGGGGGGAGAGAGATACGCAGTATTTT CASSLWGERDTQYF
many TRBJ1-2 . TRBV11-2 TGTGCCAGCAGCTTCGCCCCGTTCCTCTATGGCTACACCTTC CASSFAPFLYGYTF
few TRBJ2-7 . TRBV20-1 TGCAGTGCTAGTACCGGTGTCTACGAGCAGTACTTC CSASTGVYEQYF
. TRBJ1-1 . TRBV30 TGTGCCGGGGGTTTAAGGGAAGCTTTCTTT CAGGLREAFF
many TRBJ2-3 . TRBV6-1 TGTGCCAGCAGCGCCACCGTTCTATCGGATACGCAGTATTTT CASSATVLSDTQYF
once TRBJ1-1 . TRBV6-5 TGTGCCAGCAGTTCTGGCAGGGTGAACACTGAAGCTTTCTTT CASSSGRVNTEAFF
many TRBJ2-6 . TRBV20-1 TGCAGTGCTAGAGAGTGGGACGTCCTGACTTTC CSAREWDVLTF
many TRBJ2-7 . TRBV9 TGTGCCAGCAGCTCAACGGGTACTAGCAGCGAGCAGTACTTC CASSSTGTSSEQYF
few TRBJ1-1 . TRBV6-1 TGTGCCAGCAGTGAGGAACAGTACACTGAAGCTTTCTTT CASSEEQYTEAFF
few TRBJ2-7 TRBD1 TRBV6-1 TGTGCCAGCAGCCAGAGACAGGGGGCTGGCGAGCAGTACTTC CASSQRQGAGEQYF
many TRBJ2-1 . TRBV7-2 TGTGCCAGCAGCTTAGCTGTGAAGGGGGGGGCCTACAATGAGCAGTTCTTC CASSLAVKGGAYNEQFF